This T cell receptor (beta chain) was sequenced in a study of T cells in Graves' hyperthyroidism and ophthalmopathy. Those patients with uncontrolled infection, other autoimmune disease, pregnancy or lactation were excluded. Clinical symptoms, serum thyroxine, TRAb, thyroid ultrasound and orbital computed tomography informed diagnoses. An approximately 10 ml volume of fresh peripheral blood provided the PBMCs. This clonotype was counted at least ten times. The target antigen is unknown. RNA transcripts gave rise to amplified TCR beta CDR3 regions. The study used the HTBI primer set for a first-round RT-PCR of the TCR CDR3. A single record per CDR3 protein comes from TCRdb applying MiXCR to the multiplex PCR reads. The repertoire holds more than 650,000 distinct CDR3 sequences, with around 13% as singletons. This CDR3 has 16 residues. CDR1 is SGHKS, CDR2 YYEKEE, per germline (reference sequence). Trimming stripped 3 bases from V and 0 bases from J, with 13 bases between.

Study observations and caveats: Blood held most thyroid clonotypes expanded above 0.001 frequency.

The V and J genes are TRBV5-5 and TRBJ1-3, with TRBD1 as a possible D gene (5 bases). The clonotype was recovered from a woman aged 18-29 years with Graves' hyperthyroidism. Sequenced input: blood. The CDR3 nucleotides are TGTGCCAGCAGCTCGCAGACAGTTCTCTCTGGAAACACCATATATTTT. It encodes CASSSQTVLSGNTIYF.